These T cell receptor beta chains were read from a single sample in a study of T cell repertoires in cytomegalovirus infection. Via MiXCR, TCRdb re-called the reads, giving one row per CDR3 protein. The data contain 300,000 to 450,000 distinct CDR3 sequences, roughly 18% of them singletons. What was sequenced was PBMCs. These receptors all come from a human donor in good health (CMV status not recorded). Some clones in this sample may be carry-over from other donors' samples. The CDR3 runs from the conserved cysteine through the conserved F or W. The D gene is left open where the match is weak. Some rows mark clone size as missing; the rest say once, few, many or name a class of expanded clone.

>-|TRBJ2-1|TRBV18|-
TGTGCCAGCTCAGCCGACGGACACAATGAGCAGTTCTTC
CASSADGHNEQFF
>TRBD1|TRBJ2-7|TRBV12-3/TRBV12-4|-
TGTGCCAGCGGTAGGGGGCTCTACGAGCAGTACTTC
CASGRGLYEQYF
>-|TRBJ1-1|TRBV6-1|many
TGTGCCAGCACCAAAGAGTTAGGGAGGAACACTGAAGCTTTCTTT
CASTKELGRNTEAFF
>-|TRBJ2-7|TRBV5-1|few
TGCGCCAGCAGCCCGAGTTGGAGCGAGCAGTACTTC
CASSPSWSEQYF
>-|TRBJ2-3|TRBV6-6|-
TGTGCCAGCGCGGAAGGAGGGCCAGATACGCAGTATTTT
CASAEGGPDTQYF
>-|TRBJ1-5|TRBV5-1|few
TGCGCCAGCAGCTTGGCGCCCCTCGCAGATGGCAATCAGCCCCAGCATTTT
CASSLAPLADGNQPQHF
>TRBD1|TRBJ1-1|TRBV12-5|many
TGTGCTAGTGGTTTGAGCAGGGGGCTGGGGAACACTGAAGCTTTCTTT
CASGLSRGLGNTEAFF
>TRBD2|TRBJ2-1|TRBV10-3|once
TGTGCCATCAGAAATAGCGGGAGAGAGGGTACAAGTGAGCAGTTCTTC
CAIRNSGREGTSEQFF
>-|TRBJ2-3|TRBV12-3/TRBV12-4|few
TGTGCCAGCAGGGACGGGACTTCAGATACGCAGTATTTT
CASRDGTSDTQYF
>-|TRBJ2-3|TRBV9|-
TGTGCCAGCAGCGTAAGGTTGTGGGATACGCAGTATTTT
CASSVRLWDTQYF
>TRBD1|TRBJ1-1|TRBV6-6|-
TGTGCCAGCAGTTACGGACAGGGTACGGACACTGAAGCTTTCTTT
CASSYGQGTDTEAFF
>-|TRBJ1-5|TRBV19|-
TGTGCCAGTACTCCACGGTGGGGACTTCAGCCCCAGCATTTT
CASTPRWGLQPQHF
>-|TRBJ1-1|TRBV19|few
TGTGCCAGCATGATGATGAGGGGGAACACTGAAGCTTTCTTT
CASMMMRGNTEAFF
>-|TRBJ1-3|TRBV12-3/TRBV12-4|many
TGTGCCAGCAGCCCGGGGACAACTGGAAACACCATATATTTT
CASSPGTTGNTIYF
>TRBD1|TRBJ2-5|TRBV7-2|many
TGTGCCAGCAGCTTTGGGACAGAAGAGACCCAGTACTTC
CASSFGTEETQYF
>-|TRBJ1-6|TRBV28|many
TGTGCCAGCCGGTCGGGATATAATTCACCCCTCCACTTT
CASRSGYNSPLHF
>-|TRBJ2-3|TRBV6-6|few
TGTGCCAGCAGTTACTCGACGGCAGATACGCAGTATTTT
CASSYSTADTQYF
>-|TRBJ1-1|TRBV29-1|-
TGCAGCGTTGAGGGCAGATTGAACACTGAAGCTTTCTTT
CSVEGRLNTEAFF
>-|TRBJ2-1|TRBV6-1|many
TGTGCCAGCACAGCGCCCCACAATGAGCAGTTCTTC
CASTAPHNEQFF
>-|TRBJ2-2|TRBV28|-
TGTGCCAGCAGTTTACTATCCCCATCTCGCGCCGGGGAGCTGTTTTTT
CASSLLSPSRAGELFF
>-|TRBJ2-1|TRBV19|few
TGTGCCAGTAGTATCTGGAGGGGCTGGCAGTTCTTC
CASSIWRGWQFF
>-|TRBJ2-3|TRBV2|few
TGTGCCAGCAGTGAGGGCATAGATACGCAGTATTTT
CASSEGIDTQYF
>-|TRBJ2-7|TRBV6-5|-
TGTGCCAGCAGCCTTAACCCCGCAGTCCGGTACGAGCAGTACTTC
CASSLNPAVRYEQYF
>-|TRBJ2-7|TRBV12-3/TRBV12-4|-
TGTGCCAGCAGTTTCGGCGAGAGCTCCTACGAGCAGTACTTC
CASSFGESSYEQYF
>-|TRBJ2-1|TRBV7-2|many
TGTGCCAGCAGCTTAGGGGCAGTATCCTACAATGAGCAGTTCTTC
CASSLGAVSYNEQFF
>-|TRBJ2-3|TRBV7-8|many
TGTGCCAGCAGCTTAAGTGACAGTAGCACAGATACGCAGTATTTT
CASSLSDSSTDTQYF
>TRBD1|TRBJ1-1|TRBV20-1|few
TGCAGTGCTAGAAAACAGGGGGCTAGGTACACTGAAGCTTTCTTT
CSARKQGARYTEAFF
>-|TRBJ2-7|TRBV28|-
TGTGCCAGCAGTTTAATGTCAGACCGCAAGCAGTACTTC
CASSLMSDRKQYF
>-|TRBJ1-2|TRBV5-5|-
TGTGCCAGCAGTACTCCCCAAAACTATGGCTACACCTTC
CASSTPQNYGYTF
>TRBD1|TRBJ1-4|TRBV27|few
TGTGCCAGCAGTCCCGCAGGGGGTTCGAATGAAAAACTGTTTTTT
CASSPAGGSNEKLFF
>TRBD2|TRBJ2-3|TRBV6-5|few
TGTGCCAGCAGTTTAGATGGCGGGGGGGCAGGGGAAGATACGCAGTATTTT
CASSLDGGGAGEDTQYF
>-|TRBJ2-1|TRBV6-1|few
TGTGCCAGCAGTGGGAACAGGGTCGGGCAGTTCTTC
CASSGNRVGQFF
>-|TRBJ1-1|TRBV5-1|-
TGCGCCAGCAGCTGGCCGTCGGGAGGGCCGAACACTGAAGCTTTCTTT
CASSWPSGGPNTEAFF
>TRBD2|TRBJ2-7|TRBV10-3|many
TGTGCCATCAGTCCGACCCTAACTAGCGGGAGCGACGAGCAGTACTTC
CAISPTLTSGSDEQYF
>-|TRBJ2-3|TRBV20-1|-
TGCAGTGCTAAGAAAGCGCCGGCAGATACGCAGTATTTT
CSAKKAPADTQYF
>TRBD1|TRBJ2-2|TRBV29-1|few
TGCAGCGTCGCCCGGACAGGGGAGGCCGGGGAGCTGTTTTTT
CSVARTGEAGELFF
>-|TRBJ1-2|TRBV7-2|many
TGTGCCAGCAGCTTGGGGATCGGATCGTCGACCGGCGGCTACACCTTC
CASSLGIGSSTGGYTF